Below are 3 T cell receptor beta chains sequenced from a single sample in a study of identical twins. From the 5' RACE reads, TCRdb called clonotypes with MiXCR, one entry per CDR3 protein. The sample records some 570,000 distinct CDR3 sequences, approximately 20% being singletons. These records were also assigned to another study, of yellow fever vaccine responses in identical twins.

The material sequenced was CD4+ T cells sorted from blood. All receptors come from a woman under 30 in good health.

The rearrangement links TRBV20-1 to TRBJ1-5; no clear D. Germline V lookup: CDR1 DFQATT, CDR2 SNEGSKA (reference sequence). The ends were cut back, 0 bases at V and 0 bases at J, with 9 bases in the middle. This CDR3 comprises 15 residues. DNA of the CDR3: TGCAGTGCTAGAGATTGGACCGATAGCAATCAGCCCCAGCATTTT. It is translated as CSARDWTDSNQPQHF.

This clonotype has at least ten counts. The gene calls are TRBV12-3 or TRBV12-4 and TRBJ1-2, with 12 bases identical to TRBD1. The V and J ends lost 11 bases and 2 bases, in that order; junction bases with no gene match: 3. This CDR3 is built from 13 residues. CDR3 region: CAVGQGANYGYTF. In nucleotides, the CDR3 is TGTGCCGTGGGACAGGGGGCCAACTATGGCTACACCTTC.

There are many counts of this clonotype. The chain links TRBV10-2 to TRBJ2-5; D remains ambiguous. CDR1 is WSHSY and CDR2 is SAAADI in the germline V gene. The V gene lost 5 bases and the J gene lost 2 bases, with 6 bases spanning the gap. The CDR3 spans 12 residues. The CDR3 loop is CASSRQQETQYF. CDR3 DNA sequence: TGCGCCAGCAGTAGGCAGCAAGAGACCCAGTACTTC.